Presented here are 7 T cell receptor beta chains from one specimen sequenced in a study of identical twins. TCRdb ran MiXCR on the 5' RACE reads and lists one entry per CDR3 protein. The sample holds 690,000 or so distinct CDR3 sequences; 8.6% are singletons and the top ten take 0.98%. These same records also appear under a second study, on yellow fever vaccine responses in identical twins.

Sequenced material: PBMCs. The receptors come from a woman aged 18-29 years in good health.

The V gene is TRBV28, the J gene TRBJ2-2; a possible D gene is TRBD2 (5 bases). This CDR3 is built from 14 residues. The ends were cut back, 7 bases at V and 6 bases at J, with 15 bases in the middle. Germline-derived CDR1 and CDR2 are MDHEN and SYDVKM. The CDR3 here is CASKPSGLPGELFF. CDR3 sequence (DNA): TGTGCCAGCAAGCCATCCGGACTGCCCGGGGAGCTGTTTTTT. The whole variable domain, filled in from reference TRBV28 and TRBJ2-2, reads DVKVTQSSRYLVKRTGEKVFLECVQDMDHENMFWYRQDPGLGLRLIYFSYDVKMKEKGDIPEGYSVSREKKERFSLILESASTNQTSMYLCASKPSGLPGELFFGEGSRLTVL.

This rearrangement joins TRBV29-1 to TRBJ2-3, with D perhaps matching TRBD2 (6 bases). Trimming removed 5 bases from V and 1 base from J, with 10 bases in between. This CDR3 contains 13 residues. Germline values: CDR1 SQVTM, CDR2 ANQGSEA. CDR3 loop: CSVRWGGTDTQYF. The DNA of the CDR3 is TGCAGCGTTCGCTGGGGGGGCACAGATACGCAGTATTTT.

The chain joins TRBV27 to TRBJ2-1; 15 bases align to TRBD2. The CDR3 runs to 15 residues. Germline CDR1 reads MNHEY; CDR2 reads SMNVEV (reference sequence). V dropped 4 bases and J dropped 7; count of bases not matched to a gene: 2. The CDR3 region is CASSSGTSGRNEQFF. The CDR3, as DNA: TGTGCCAGCAGTTCGGGGACTAGCGGGAGGAATGAGCAGTTCTTC.

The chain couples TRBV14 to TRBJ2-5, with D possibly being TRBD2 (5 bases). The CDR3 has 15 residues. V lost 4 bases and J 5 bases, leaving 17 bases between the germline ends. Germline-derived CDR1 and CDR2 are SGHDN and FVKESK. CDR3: CASSPGLPPGETQYF. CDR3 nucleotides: TGTGCCAGCAGCCCAGGACTCCCTCCCGGTGAGACCCAGTACTTC.

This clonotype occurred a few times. CDR3 region: CASTPWTQGSYEQYF. For the CDR3, the DNA is TGCGCCAGCACCCCCTGGACACAAGGTTCCTACGAGCAGTACTTC. The chain carries TRBV5-1 and TRBJ2-7, with a possible D match to TRBD1 (5 bases). From germline, CDR1 is SGHRS and CDR2 YFSETQ. This CDR3 region has 15 residues. V dropped 6 bases and J dropped 1 base, with 17 bases sitting between them.

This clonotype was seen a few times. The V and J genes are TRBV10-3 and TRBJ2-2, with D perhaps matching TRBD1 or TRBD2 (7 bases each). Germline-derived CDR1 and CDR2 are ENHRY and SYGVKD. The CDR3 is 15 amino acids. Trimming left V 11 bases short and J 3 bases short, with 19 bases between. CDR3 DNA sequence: TGTGCCGCCCAGGGGGGGATCGATGACACCGGGGAGCTGTTTTTT. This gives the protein CAAQGGIDDTGELFF.

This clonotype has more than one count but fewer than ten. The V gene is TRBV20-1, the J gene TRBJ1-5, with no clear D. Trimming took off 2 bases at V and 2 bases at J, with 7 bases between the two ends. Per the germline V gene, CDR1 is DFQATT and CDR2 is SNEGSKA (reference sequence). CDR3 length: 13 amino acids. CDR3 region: CSARRIGNQPQHF. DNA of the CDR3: TGCAGTGCTAGACGGATTGGCAATCAGCCCCAGCATTTT.